These T cell receptor beta chains were read from a single sample in a study of cytotoxic CD8 clonotypes in ibrutinib-treated CLL. Profiled with immunoSEQ multiplex PCR; TCRdb holds only in-frame clones, not every one. The sample carries 300,000 or so clones, 60% to 80% recorded once. Sequenced here: PBMCs, sampled after 36 months of ibrutinib treatment. The receptor source for this set is a human donor with chronic lymphocytic leukemia. Both conserved end residues are part of each CDR3. The order of the fields is J gene, clone size, D gene, V gene, CDR3 protein, CDR3 DNA. D genes are given only for firm matches. Clone size is given for some rows only: seen once, a few or many times, or a class if the clone is expanded.

j_call: TRBJ2-1; clone_size: -; d_call: TRBD2; v_call: TRBV5-1; cdr3_aa: CASSLWRSNLAGVSYEQFF; cdr3_nt: TGCGCCAGCAGCTTATGGCGCAGCAATCTAGCGGGAGTTAGCTATGAGCAGTTCTTC
j_call: TRBJ1-1; clone_size: few; d_call: -; v_call: TRBV28; cdr3_aa: CASSSQGKNTEAFF; cdr3_nt: TGTGCCAGCAGCTCACAGGGAAAGAACACTGAAGCTTTCTTT
j_call: TRBJ1-1; clone_size: few; d_call: -; v_call: TRBV9; cdr3_aa: CASSASTAMNTEAFF; cdr3_nt: TGTGCCAGCAGCGCTTCCACCGCCATGAACACTGAAGCTTTCTTT
j_call: TRBJ2-3; clone_size: -; d_call: -; v_call: TRBV4-3; cdr3_aa: CASSQESRIGDTQYF; cdr3_nt: TGCGCCAGCAGCCAAGAGAGTAGGATTGGAGATACGCAGTATTTT
j_call: TRBJ1-2; clone_size: few; d_call: -; v_call: TRBV5-1; cdr3_aa: CASSAFQGLGYTF; cdr3_nt: TGCGCCAGCTCGGCATTCCAGGGGCTAGGCTACACCTTC
j_call: TRBJ1-2; clone_size: -; d_call: -; v_call: TRBV9; cdr3_aa: CASSVPGEYGYTF; cdr3_nt: TGTGCCAGCAGCGTTCCAGGGGAGTATGGCTACACCTTC
j_call: TRBJ1-6; clone_size: few; d_call: -; v_call: TRBV10-2; cdr3_aa: CASSHGSPLHF; cdr3_nt: TGCGCCAGCTCCCACGGTTCGCCCCTCCACTTT
j_call: TRBJ2-5; clone_size: -; d_call: -; v_call: TRBV5-6; cdr3_aa: CASSPPGNTETQYF; cdr3_nt: TGTGCCAGCAGCCCCCCAGGGAACACGGAGACCCAGTACTTC
j_call: TRBJ1-5; clone_size: -; d_call: -; v_call: TRBV18; cdr3_aa: CASSPDPGGNQPQHF; cdr3_nt: TGTGCCAGCTCACCAGATCCGGGGGGCAATCAGCCCCAGCATTTT
j_call: TRBJ2-7; clone_size: -; d_call: TRBD1; v_call: TRBV5-5; cdr3_aa: CASSSGTGGYEQYF; cdr3_nt: TGTGCCAGCAGCTCTGGGACAGGGGGCTACGAGCAGTACTTC
j_call: TRBJ2-5; clone_size: -; d_call: -; v_call: TRBV2; cdr3_aa: CASSAPSSETQYF; cdr3_nt: TGTGCCAGCAGTGCCCCCAGTTCGGAGACCCAGTACTTC
j_call: TRBJ1-2; clone_size: once; d_call: TRBD1; v_call: TRBV18; cdr3_aa: CASSPTGSYGYTF; cdr3_nt: TGTGCCAGCTCGCCGACAGGGTCCTATGGCTACACCTTC
j_call: TRBJ2-3; clone_size: -; d_call: TRBD1; v_call: TRBV7-2; cdr3_aa: CASSLVGTGGTTDTQYF; cdr3_nt: TGTGCCAGCAGCTTAGTAGGGACAGGGGGCACCACAGATACGCAGTATTTT
j_call: TRBJ2-1; clone_size: -; d_call: -; v_call: TRBV27; cdr3_aa: CASSLNGNEQFF; cdr3_nt: TGTGCCAGCAGTTTAAATGGGAATGAGCAGTTCTTC
j_call: TRBJ1-5; clone_size: -; d_call: TRBD1; v_call: TRBV18; cdr3_aa: CASSPQGNSNQPQHF; cdr3_nt: TGTGCCAGCTCTCCACAGGGGAATAGCAATCAGCCCCAGCATTTT
j_call: TRBJ2-7; clone_size: once; d_call: -; v_call: TRBV5-4; cdr3_aa: CASSLYSGSTYEQYF; cdr3_nt: TGTGCCAGCAGCTTGTATAGTGGGTCTACCTACGAGCAGTACTTC
j_call: TRBJ1-2; clone_size: -; d_call: -; v_call: TRBV2; cdr3_aa: CAREGGGHRNYGYTF; cdr3_nt: TGTGCCAGAGAAGGGGGGGGACACCGCAACTATGGCTACACCTTC
j_call: TRBJ1-1; clone_size: -; d_call: -; v_call: TRBV5-1; cdr3_aa: CASSLSPNTEAFF; cdr3_nt: TGCGCCAGCAGCTTGTCCCCGAACACTGAAGCTTTCTTT
j_call: TRBJ2-2; clone_size: once; d_call: TRBD2; v_call: TRBV29-1; cdr3_aa: CSADPAGAPGELFF; cdr3_nt: TGCAGCGCAGACCCAGCGGGAGCCCCCGGGGAGCTGTTTTTT
j_call: TRBJ1-2; clone_size: -; d_call: TRBD1; v_call: TRBV29-1; cdr3_aa: CSLGQNYGYTF; cdr3_nt: TGCAGCTTGGGACAGAACTATGGCTACACCTTC
j_call: TRBJ2-2; clone_size: -; d_call: -; v_call: TRBV19; cdr3_aa: CASSEVLKGTGELFF; cdr3_nt: TGTGCCAGTAGTGAGGTTTTGAAGGGAACCGGGGAGCTGTTTTTT
j_call: TRBJ2-3; clone_size: -; d_call: TRBD2; v_call: TRBV4-1; cdr3_aa: CASSQSGGRAVTDTQYF; cdr3_nt: TGCGCCAGCAGCCAATCGGGCGGGAGGGCGGTCACAGATACGCAGTATTTT
j_call: TRBJ1-4; clone_size: -; d_call: -; v_call: TRBV5-1; cdr3_aa: CASSLPQGRNEKLFF; cdr3_nt: TGCGCCAGCAGCTTGCCTCAGGGGCGTAATGAAAAACTGTTTTTT
j_call: TRBJ1-2; clone_size: -; d_call: -; v_call: TRBV7-2; cdr3_aa: CASSLAAGEFPNYGYTF; cdr3_nt: TGTGCCAGCAGCTTAGCCGCGGGAGAATTTCCTAACTATGGCTACACCTTC
j_call: TRBJ2-3; clone_size: -; d_call: TRBD2; v_call: TRBV5-4; cdr3_aa: CASSQSLAGVLTDTQYF; cdr3_nt: TGTGCCAGCAGCCAATCCCTAGCGGGGGTACTAACAGATACGCAGTATTTT
j_call: TRBJ1-5; clone_size: few; d_call: TRBD1; v_call: TRBV28; cdr3_aa: CASSQGTGNQPQHF; cdr3_nt: TGTGCCAGCAGTCAAGGGACAGGCAATCAGCCCCAGCATTTT
j_call: TRBJ2-7; clone_size: few; d_call: -; v_call: TRBV6-5; cdr3_aa: CASSLRGYEQYF; cdr3_nt: TGTGCCAGCAGCCTACGAGGCTACGAGCAGTACTTC
j_call: TRBJ2-3; clone_size: once; d_call: TRBD2; v_call: TRBV5-5; cdr3_aa: CASSSGLAGGLYTDTQYF; cdr3_nt: TGTGCCAGCAGCTCGGGACTAGCGGGAGGGTTATACACAGATACGCAGTATTTT
j_call: TRBJ2-1; clone_size: few; d_call: -; v_call: TRBV9; cdr3_aa: CASSARGGRNNEQFF; cdr3_nt: TGTGCCAGCAGCGCGAGGGGGGGCAGGAACAATGAGCAGTTCTTC
j_call: TRBJ1-2; clone_size: -; d_call: -; v_call: TRBV7-6; cdr3_aa: CASSLRTRALGKRVGGYTF; cdr3_nt: TGTGCCAGCAGCTTAAGGACACGGGCCCTGGGAAAAAGAGTCGGTGGCTACACCTTC
j_call: TRBJ2-2; clone_size: -; d_call: TRBD2; v_call: TRBV13; cdr3_aa: CASSLAGPRAGGTGELFF; cdr3_nt: TGTGCCAGCAGCCTAGCGGGACCCCGGGCGGGGGGAACCGGGGAGCTGTTTTTT
j_call: TRBJ1-4; clone_size: -; d_call: TRBD1; v_call: TRBV27; cdr3_aa: CASSSRTGTAEKLFF; cdr3_nt: TGTGCCAGCAGTTCTCGGACAGGCACAGCTGAAAAACTGTTTTTT
j_call: TRBJ2-4; clone_size: -; d_call: -; v_call: TRBV5-6; cdr3_aa: CASSSGGTSKNIQYF; cdr3_nt: TGTGCCAGCAGCTCCGGCGGGACCTCCAAAAACATTCAGTACTTC
j_call: TRBJ2-7; clone_size: few; d_call: -; v_call: TRBV19; cdr3_aa: CASSRRGMAYEQYF; cdr3_nt: TGTGCCAGTAGTCGTCGGGGGATGGCCTACGAGCAGTACTTC
j_call: TRBJ2-7; clone_size: -; d_call: -; v_call: TRBV20-1; cdr3_aa: CSATSGYEQYF; cdr3_nt: TGCAGTGCTACCTCGGGGTACGAGCAGTACTTC
j_call: TRBJ1-2; clone_size: -; d_call: TRBD1; v_call: TRBV5-6; cdr3_aa: CASSAGTEYGYTF; cdr3_nt: TGTGCCAGCAGCGCAGGGACAGAATATGGCTACACCTTC
j_call: TRBJ2-5; clone_size: -; d_call: -; v_call: TRBV10-1; cdr3_aa: CASSDGKVSGVRKETQYF; cdr3_nt: TGCGCCAGCAGTGACGGAAAGGTGTCAGGGGTCCGTAAAGAGACCCAGTACTTC
j_call: TRBJ1-1; clone_size: -; d_call: -; v_call: TRBV27; cdr3_aa: CASSLSSGLNTEAFF; cdr3_nt: TGTGCCAGCAGTTTATCTTCGGGGTTGAACACTGAAGCTTTCTTT
j_call: TRBJ2-2; clone_size: -; d_call: -; v_call: TRBV6-5; cdr3_aa: CASSYSTGNTGELFF; cdr3_nt: TGTGCCAGCAGTTACTCAACAGGAAACACCGGGGAGCTGTTTTTT
j_call: TRBJ2-3; clone_size: many; d_call: TRBD2; v_call: TRBV28; cdr3_aa: CASSSQREGVDTQYF; cdr3_nt: TGTGCCAGCAGTTCTCAGCGGGAGGGTGTCGATACGCAGTATTTT
j_call: TRBJ2-7; clone_size: -; d_call: TRBD2; v_call: TRBV18; cdr3_aa: CASSPGGGNEQYF; cdr3_nt: TGTGCCAGCTCACCCGGCGGGGGAAACGAGCAGTACTTC
j_call: TRBJ2-5; clone_size: -; d_call: TRBD2; v_call: TRBV5-1; cdr3_aa: CASSGVAGQETQYF; cdr3_nt: TGCGCCAGCAGCGGGGTAGCGGGACAAGAGACCCAGTACTTC
j_call: TRBJ2-3; clone_size: -; d_call: -; v_call: TRBV14; cdr3_aa: CASSRLIGSFGTDTQYF; cdr3_nt: TGTGCCAGCAGCCGACTCATCGGGAGCTTTGGCACAGATACGCAGTATTTT
j_call: TRBJ2-2; clone_size: -; d_call: TRBD1; v_call: TRBV10-3; cdr3_aa: CAIRDRGPTGGTGELFF; cdr3_nt: TGTGCCATCAGGGACAGGGGGCCTACGGGAGGCACCGGGGAGCTGTTTTTT